The entry that follows covers one T cell receptor beta chain sequence. Antigen specificity is unknown. The source of the sample is a study of T cells and Merkel cell carcinoma outcomes. Study outcomes and limitations: In Merkel cell carcinoma, repertoire and T-cell density reportedly predicted outcomes.

The protocol was immunoSEQ multiplex PCR, while the TCRdb copy is restricted to in-frame clones and leaves out a portion. The sample gives around 4,500 clones, 80% to 95% of which show up once; approximately 1.7% is in the top ten. The V gene lost 4 bases and the J gene lost 2 bases, with 9 bases spanning the gap. Germline CDR1 SGHAT, CDR2 FQNNGV. This CDR3 is 13 amino acids long. This TCR derives from a human donor with Merkel cell carcinoma. The sequencing sample was made of tumor tissue from Merkel cell carcinoma. This chain links TRBV11-2 with TRBJ2-7; D unresolved. CDR3 DNA sequence: TGTGCCAGCAGCTCACAAGGACCCTACGAGCAGTACTTC. This translates into CASSSQGPYEQYF.